This T cell receptor (beta chain) comes out of a study of blood T cell repertoires in COVID-19 (dated by TCRdb to the early 2020s). With regard to the full study: Samples from collaborators originated in the United States, Italy and Spain and spanned both the acute and convalescent phases of COVID-19. The material from the prospective study consisted of cDNA or gDNA derived from T cells, B-cell-depleted T cells, or PBMCs. A freely available public database, intended as a resource for researchers studying the immune response to SARS-CoV-2, is where the repertoires were released. A de-identified subject ID, COVID-19 status, age in years and sex were almost always included in the sample metadata. The samples were drawn from the first 160 participants of the ongoing ImmuneRACE study and from more than 1,000 subjects provided by 6 global collaborators. Where available, HLA class I and class II types were taken from metadata supplied by the sample provider and were not determined by assay-based typing. Subjects who had been exposed to COVID-19, were actively infected with it, or had recovered from it provided the deeply sampled blood TCRbeta repertoires that made up the dataset. General conclusions and limits of the study: The quantity of clinical and demographic metadata differed by source and by participant and was supplied without curation.

A note on this clone: The antigen it recognizes is unknown. Qualities for individual bases were not recorded, and no much larger clone is one base off.

The collaborating institutions used their own protocols to collect whole blood in K2EDTA tubes. For TCRbeta analysis, collaborators shipped samples in one of three forms: frozen whole blood, isolated PBMCs, or DNA extracted from either of those sample types. TCRbeta CDR3 regions were amplified from genomic DNA by means of the immunoSEQ Assay, a bias-controlled multiplex PCR. Turning to the authors' computational methods: Nucleated cell counts per sample were estimated from amplification of reference gene primers within the assay. Sequence reads were collapsed and filtered to measure the absolute abundance of every unique TCRbeta CDR3 rearrangement. For each sample, productive Simpson clonality was calculated as the square root of Simpson's diversity index across productive rearrangements. The immuneACCESS repertoire file appears here via TCRdb, limited to in-frame rearrangements. These files lack a portion of the clones; in checked studies, under half of the deficit traces to unresolved V genes, and the cause of the others is not known. V and J calls plus clone size are reproduced from that table; the DNA served to infer D and trimming. This sample holds more than 65,000 clones; more than 65% were observed only once. The ten largest clones capture around 9.4% of the sample.

According to the germline V gene (reference sequence), CDR1 reads MNHEY and CDR2 reads SMNVEV. V is shortened by 4 bases, J by 9 bases, and the region joining them spans 8 bases. Reading from cysteine to phenylalanine, the CDR3 counts 11 amino acids. Of the read, only the CDR3 DNA is kept; its 33 bases are in frame from base 1. Sequences were obtained from peripheral blood. The clonotype originates from a woman between 45 and 60 years old with acute or convalescent COVID-19. The chain employs TRBV27 and TRBJ2-3; confidence is insufficient to name the D gene. The nucleotides read TGTGCCAGCAGTTCCCCCCAAACGCAGTATTTT. Its product reads: CASSSPQTQYF.